The table lists the clone carrying this T cell receptor (beta chain) with a few counts. What it recognizes is unknown. This sample stems from a study of T cells after yellow fever vaccination. Study-wide findings and caveats: Contamination of FACS-sorted repertoires by abundant clonotypes from the bulk population could occur. Clones that expanded after primary vaccination mostly reappeared after the booster (just over 95% CD4, 88% CD8).

This CDR3 spans 11 amino acids. V was shortened by 6 bases and J by 16 bases, with 16 bases between the two germline ends. As TCR cDNA was made by 5'RACE template switching, a universal primer site and UMIs were added. TCRdb ran MiXCR on the 5' RACE reads and lists one entry per CDR3 protein. The sample lists about 320,000 distinct CDR3 sequences, approximately 4.3% occurring once. Sequenced here: PBMCs, sampled 15 days after the yellow fever booster vaccination. The origin of this receptor is a young man who received the YFV17D yellow fever vaccine. This rearrangement joins TRBV12-3 or TRBV12-4 to TRBJ2-1; a possible D gene is TRBD2 (6 bases). The CDR3 spells CASSRGTLFFF. The CDR3 DNA sequence: TGTGCCAGCAGCCGCGGGACCCTTTTTTTCTTC.